Sequencing of this T cell receptor beta chain was carried out in a study of beta chain features in type 1 diabetes. Isolated RNA was reverse transcribed in full, so expressed TCRB transcripts were sequenced. TCRdb keeps only in-frame clones here, not all; method: immunoSEQ multiplex PCR. Among under 450,000 clones, about 15% were seen once, and the ten largest hold more than 0.015%. Germline V gives CDR1 MNHEY, CDR2 SVGAGI. The J segment lost 4 bases and the V segment lost 0 bases, leaving 5 bases of the junction unmatched. The CDR3 covers 15 residues. Study outcomes and limitations: In cDNA sequencing, cells with high TCR expression could be over-represented.

Of note for this clone: Its antigen is unidentified.

The sample consisted of naive CD4+ T cells from blood. The chain couples TRBV6-5 to TRBJ2-7; 8 nucleotides line up with TRBD2. This receptor was identified in a woman younger than 35 in good health. CDR3 sequence reads: CASSYSGGGRYEQYF. CDR3 in DNA: TGTGCCAGCAGTTACTCGGGCGGCGGGAGGTACGAGCAGTACTTC.